The clone carrying this TCR beta chain was counted at least ten times. No antigen is known for it. The sample belongs to a study of T cell repertoires in cytomegalovirus infection. Across the whole study: An indication of both CMV infection and matching HLA type came from public TCR beta signatures.

TCRdb reprocessed the reads with MiXCR, giving one entry per CDR3 protein. Among more than 150,000 distinct CDR3 sequences listed, roughly 19% were seen once. Study findings and constraints: Cumulative frequency of public TCR beta families picked out carriers of CMV plus the relevant HLA. The ex vivo response was dominated by HLA-C-restricted CMV-specific TCR beta clonotypes.

The TCR originated in a human donor in good health (CMV status not recorded). Some clones in this sample may be carry-over from other donors' samples. Sequencing was done on a sample of PBMCs.

The DNA of the CDR3 is TGTGCCAGCAGCATGGGACAGATTTTGTTTGCTAGGGAGCTGTTTTTT. Protein product: CASSMGQILFARELFF. V and J are TRBV7-8 and TRBJ2-2, with 7 bases aligning to TRBD1. The CDR3 consists of 16 residues. Germline-derived CDR1 and CDR2 are SGHVS and FQNEAQ. V trimming: 5 bases; J trimming: 9 bases; junction bases outside the gene matches: 15.